Below, 10 T cell receptor beta chains from the same sample are listed, as sequenced in a study of blood T cell repertoires in COVID-19. TCRdb's copy holds only in-frame clones and misses some; the assay was immunoSEQ multiplex PCR. The sample consists of hundreds of thousands of clones, under 90% of them appearing once. The sequenced sample was peripheral blood. The receptors shown here come from a woman between 25 and 40 years old with COVID-19, enrolled during active disease.

The J gene is TRBJ1-2, the V gene TRBV4-2; the D gene is possibly TRBD1 (5 bases). Germline V CDR1 and CDR2: LGHNA, YNFKEQ. This CDR3 contains 13 residues. The V end was cut by 3 bases, the J end by 4 bases, with 9 bases between. The CDR3 nucleotides read TGTGCCAGCAGCCAGGACATTGCCTATGGCTACACCTTC. It yields the protein CASSQDIAYGYTF.

V and J are TRBV13 and TRBJ1-1; weak D call: TRBD1 (6 bases). The CDR3 sequence is 14 residues long. The V end lost 0 bases, the J end lost 5 bases, and 10 bases lay between the germline ends. Germline CDR1 PRHDT, CDR2 FYEKMQ (reference sequence). The CDR3 region is CASSLGLGGTEAFF. The CDR3 DNA reads as TGTGCCAGCAGCTTAGGATTAGGGGGTACTGAAGCTTTCTTT. Filled out from reference TRBV13 and TRBJ1-1, the complete variable domain reads AAGVIQSPRHLIKEKRETATLKCYPIPRHDTVYWYQQGPGQDPQFLISFYEKMQSDKGSIPDRFSAQQFSDYHSELNMSSLELGDSALYFCASSLGLGGTEAFFGQGTRLTVV.

The chain links TRBV11-3 to TRBJ2-5; D not certain. Trimming pared 1 base from V and 4 bases from J, leaving 7 bases between. CDR3 length: 13 amino acids. CDR1 is SGHNT and CDR2 is YENEEA in the germline V gene. The CDR3, as DNA: TGTGCCAGCAGCTTAGGAGAGTTAGAGACCCAGTACTTC. This translates into CASSLGELETQYF. Filled out from reference TRBV11-3 and TRBJ2-5, the complete variable domain reads EAGVVQSPRYKIIEKKQPVAFWCNPISGHNTLYWYLQNLGQGPELLIRYENEEAVDDSQLPKDRFSAERLKGVDSTLKIQPAELGDSAVYLCASSLGELETQYFGPGTRLLVL.

The rearrangement joins TRBV5-4 to TRBJ2-5; D perhaps matches TRBD1 (5 bases). Trimming took off 4 bases at V and 1 base at J, with 14 bases between the two ends. CDR1 and CDR2 from the germline V gene are SGHNT and YYREEE (reference sequence). The CDR3 contains 15 residues. This chain's CDR3 is CASSSPQGTQETQYF. The CDR3 bases are TGTGCCAGCAGCAGTCCCCAGGGCACCCAAGAGACCCAGTACTTC.

The chain is built from TRBV5-4 and TRBJ2-7; 8 bases are shared with TRBD2. Germline CDR1 is SGHNT and CDR2 is YYREEE (reference sequence). The CDR3 consists of 12 residues. V dropped 4 bases and J dropped 5; count of bases not matched to a gene: 2. The CDR3 sequence is CASSGGGNEQYF. The DNA for the CDR3 is TGTGCCAGCAGCGGCGGGGGGAACGAGCAGTACTTC.

This clone was found once. J is TRBJ1-1 and V is TRBV18; TRBD1 is a possible D gene (5 bases). CDR3 length: 13 residues. The ends were cut back, 5 bases at V and 1 base at J, with 8 bases in the middle. Germline V gives CDR1 KGHSH, CDR2 LQKENI. CDR3: CASSSTENTEAFF. The CDR3 DNA sequence: TGTGCCAGCTCATCGACAGAGAACACTGAAGCTTTCTTT.

The chain joins TRBV7-2 to TRBJ1-2, with 7 bases identical to TRBD1. CDR1 SGHTA and CDR2 FQGNSA come from the germline V gene. Trimming removed 2 bases from V and 0 bases from J; junction bases left unmatched: 6. The CDR3 is 16 amino acids. DNA of the CDR3: TGTGCCAGCAGCTTAACATCCGGGACAGCTAACTATGGCTACACCTTC. This encodes CASSLTSGTANYGYTF.

The J gene is TRBJ2-7, the V gene TRBV12-3 or TRBV12-4, with TRBD1 identical over 7 bases. The J segment lost 3 bases and the V segment lost 5 bases, leaving 1 base of the junction unmatched. This CDR3 contains 12 residues. The CDR3 DNA reads TGTGCCAGCAGTCGGGACAGCTACGAGCAGTACTTC. Amino acids: CASSRDSYEQYF.

This CDR3 reads CASSEARRPDRPYSNQPQHF. The CDR3 DNA reads TGTGCCAGCAGTGAGGCCCGACGACCGGACAGGCCTTATAGCAATCAGCCCCAGCATTTT. The chain uses TRBV2 and TRBJ1-5; 7 nucleotides agree with TRBD1. The germline V gene has CDR1 SNHLY and CDR2 FYNNEI. Unmatched junction bases numbered 17, after V lost 3 bases and J lost 0 bases. The CDR3 covers 20 residues.

The chain employs TRBV15 and TRBJ2-7, with D tentatively TRBD1 (5 bases). Germline CDR1 LNHNV, CDR2 YYDKDF (reference sequence). V lost 0 bases to trimming and J lost 0 bases, with 12 bases between them. The CDR3 is made up of 16 amino acids. The CDR3 DNA reads TGTGCCACCAGCAGAGATCGGACACTTAGCTCCTACGAGCAGTACGTC. It yields the protein CATSRDRTLSSYEQYV.